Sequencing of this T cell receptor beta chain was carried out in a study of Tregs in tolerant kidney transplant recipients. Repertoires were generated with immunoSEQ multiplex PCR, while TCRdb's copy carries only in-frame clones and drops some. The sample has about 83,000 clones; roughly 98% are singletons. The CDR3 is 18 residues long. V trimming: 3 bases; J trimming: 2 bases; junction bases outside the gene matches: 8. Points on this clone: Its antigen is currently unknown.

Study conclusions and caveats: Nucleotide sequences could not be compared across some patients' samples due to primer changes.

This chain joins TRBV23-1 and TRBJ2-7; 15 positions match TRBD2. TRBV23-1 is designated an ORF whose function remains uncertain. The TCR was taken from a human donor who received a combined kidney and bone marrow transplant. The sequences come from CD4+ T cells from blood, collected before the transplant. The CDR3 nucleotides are TGCGCCAGCAGTCAGCAGGGACTAGCGGGGGGTACTACCTACGAGCAGTACTTC. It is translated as CASSQQGLAGGTTYEQYF.